The 26 T cell receptor beta chains in this list originate from one sample, sequenced in a study of cytomegalovirus exposure and HLA in healthy donors. Primers: 60 Vbeta forward and 13 Jbeta reverse. Assay: immunoSEQ multiplex PCR; the TCRdb copy retains only in-frame clones and omits some. The sample records some 90,000 clones, about 70% being singletons. Specimen: PBMCs. The receptors here all came from a man in his fifties or sixties in good health and CMV-seronegative.

This clone was picked up a small number of times. This chain links TRBV11-2 with TRBJ1-4, with 9 positions matching TRBD1. This CDR3 is 15 amino acids long. Losses at the gene ends were 4 bases for V and 5 bases for J; bases not matched to a gene: 5. The V gene's germline CDR1 is SGHAT and CDR2 FQNNGV. The CDR3 spells CASSSTTGGNEKLFF. In nucleotides, the CDR3 is TGTGCCAGCAGCTCAACGACAGGGGGGAATGAAAAACTGTTTTTT.

This clone showed up just a few times. The gene calls are TRBV19 and TRBJ1-5; D remains unclear. Between the trimmed V and J ends, which lost 3 bases and 0 bases, there was a span of 6 bases. The CDR3 loop spans 14 amino acids. Germline loops: CDR1 LNHDA, CDR2 SQIVND (reference sequence). The CDR3 nucleotides read TGTGCCAGTAGTATTTCTGTTAGCAATCAGCCCCAGCATTTT. This sequence encodes CASSISVSNQPQHF.

V usage is TRBV6-1 and J usage is TRBJ1-2, with D perhaps matching TRBD1 (5 bases). Germline loops: CDR1 MNHNS, CDR2 SASEGT. V lost 4 bases, J lost 4 bases, and 10 bases lay in between. The CDR3 loop spans 13 amino acids. CDR3 amino acids: CASSGQGIYGYTF. In DNA, the CDR3 is TGTGCCAGCAGTGGCCAGGGAATCTATGGCTACACCTTC.

The chain employs TRBV13 and TRBJ2-5; TRBD2 matches at 11 bases. After removal of 1 base from V and 5 bases from J, the junction contained 9 bases not matched to a gene. Germline CDR1 reads PRHDT; CDR2 reads FYEKMQ (reference sequence). This CDR3 has 17 residues. CDR3 nucleotide sequence: TGTGCCAGCAGCTTAGAGGCTAGCGGGGGGCCTAAGGAGACCCAGTACTTC. It translates to CASSLEASGGPKETQYF. The variable domain in full, completed from reference TRBV13 and TRBJ2-5, reads AAGVIQSPRHLIKEKRETATLKCYPIPRHDTVYWYQQGPGQDPQFLISFYEKMQSDKGSIPDRFSAQQFSDYHSELNMSSLELGDSALYFCASSLEASGGPKETQYFGPGTRLLVL.

V gene TRBV6-1 combines with J gene TRBJ1-5; D is ambiguous. Germline CDR1 is MNHNS and CDR2 is SASEGT. The CDR3 contains 13 residues. V was shortened by 3 bases and J by 4 bases, with 7 bases between the two germline ends. The CDR3: CASSEGRNQPQHF. CDR3 sequence (DNA): TGTGCCAGCAGTGAGGGCCGTAATCAGCCCCAGCATTTT.

The V call is TRBV7-6, the J call TRBJ1-5, with 7 bases aligning to TRBD1. This CDR3 has 16 amino acids. With 0 bases clipped from V and 0 bases from J, the junction kept 2 bases outside the gene matches. Per germline, CDR1 SGHVS and CDR2 FNYEAQ. The chain's CDR3 is CASSLATGDSNQPQHF. CDR3 nucleotides: TGTGCCAGCAGCTTAGCAACAGGGGATAGCAATCAGCCCCAGCATTTT.

The CDR3 DNA reads as TGTGCCAGCAGGGGGGACAGGAACTCCTACGAGCAGTACTTC. It codes for CASRGDRNSYEQYF. V and J are TRBV6-5 and TRBJ2-7; TRBD1 aligns across 8 bases. Trimming cost V 6 bases and J 0 bases; bases outside gene matches: 4. CDR1 is MNHEY and CDR2 is SVGAGI in the germline V gene. The CDR3 is 14 residues long.

The chain combines TRBV29-1 with TRBJ1-2; D perhaps matches TRBD1 (6 bases). CDR1 and CDR2 (germline): SQVTM, ANQGSEA. This CDR3 has 14 residues. V was pared by 6 bases and J by 8 bases, with 22 bases between. In DNA, the CDR3 is TGCAGCGTGATGGTGTCTGCAGGGGCGTCCGGCTACACCTTC. Amino acids: CSVMVSAGASGYTF. Looking up the rest from reference TRBV29-1 and TRBJ1-2 gives the full variable domain: SAVISQKPSRDICQRGTSLTIQCQVDSQVTMMFWYRQQPGQSLTLIATANQGSEATYESGFVIDKFPISRPNLTFSTLTVSNMSPEDSSIYLCSVMVSAGASGYTFGSGTRLTVV.

The gene calls are TRBV6-5 and TRBJ1-2; no clear D gene. This CDR3 spans 14 amino acids. The germline gives CDR1 MNHEY, CDR2 SVGAGI. V dropped 6 bases and J dropped 4 bases, with 15 bases sitting between them. DNA for the CDR3: TGTGCCAGCAGCCCCTTGCTGAGGCCCTATGGCTACACCTTC. Translated, it gives CASSPLLRPYGYTF.

This rearrangement joins TRBV28 to TRBJ1-5; TRBD1 matches at 11 bases. Germline trimming cut 7 bases from V and 6 bases from J; bases unmatched to any gene: 8. The CDR3 is 15 amino acids. Germline assignment: CDR1 MDHEN and CDR2 SYDVKM. The CDR3 here is CASNSGTGGSQPQHF. CDR3 in DNA: TGTGCCAGCAACTCCGGGACAGGGGGTAGTCAGCCCCAGCATTTT.

A single count supports this clone. The chain uses TRBV4-1 and TRBJ1-4, with D unclear. CDR3 length equals 16 residues. Looked up from germline, CDR1 is MGHRA and CDR2 is YSYEKL. V was trimmed by 1 base and J by 6 bases, leaving 15 bases between them. CDR3: CASSQVGTTVDEKLFF. CDR3 DNA: TGCGCCAGCAGCCAAGTGGGCACAACGGTGGATGAAAAACTGTTTTTT.

The chain recombines TRBV5-4 with TRBJ2-2, with TRBD1 identical over 9 bases. The V gene end was trimmed by 6 bases and the J gene end by 2 bases; junction bases not matched to a gene: 8. The length of the CDR3 is 16 residues. Germline V lookup: CDR1 SGHNT, CDR2 YYREEE (reference sequence). The CDR3, as DNA: TGTGCCAGCACCTCCCGACAGGGGGAAAACACCGGGGAGCTGTTTTTT. Its translation: CASTSRQGENTGELFF.

This clone was observed a handful of times. This chain joins TRBV11-2 and TRBJ1-1; tentative D call: TRBD1 (5 bases). CDR1 and CDR2 from the germline V gene are SGHAT and FQNNGV. The CDR3 contains 15 residues. The V gene lost 0 bases and the J gene lost 10 bases, with 18 bases spanning the gap. This CDR3 reads CASSLDRRTPGGAFF. In DNA, the CDR3 is TGTGCCAGCAGCTTAGACCGACGGACTCCCGGGGGAGCTTTCTTT.

This clone has more than one count but fewer than ten. This sequence joins TRBV27 and TRBJ2-1, with 11 bases lining up with TRBD2. V lost 5 bases, J lost 8 bases, and 8 bases stayed unmatched. The CDR3 is 15 amino acids. CDR1 and CDR2 (germline): MNHEY, SMNVEV (reference sequence). DNA of the CDR3: TGTGCCAGCAGTCTCACTAGCGGGAGCAGTTATGAGCAGTTCTTC. As protein: CASSLTSGSSYEQFF.

V and J are TRBV11-3 and TRBJ2-1, with a tentative D call TRBD2 (5 bases). CDR1 and CDR2 (germline): SGHNT, YENEEA. V lost 3 bases and J 4 bases, leaving 7 bases between the germline ends. The CDR3 has 13 residues. The CDR3 nucleotides read TGTGCCAGCAGCTTGAGCGGTTACAATGAGCAGTTCTTC. Translated, it gives CASSLSGYNEQFF.

This clone was seen a few times. The rearrangement links TRBV7-9 to TRBJ2-3; a weak D match, TRBD2 (5 bases). V gave up 3 bases and J gave up 5 bases, with 6 bases separating them. This CDR3 has 12 amino acids. The germline CDR1 and CDR2 sequences are SEHNR and FQNEAQ (reference sequence). The CDR3 bases are TGTGCCAGCAGCTTGGAGGTAGATACGCAGTATTTT. Translating gives CASSLEVDTQYF.

As DNA, the CDR3 is TGTGCCAGCAGTACCGGGACAGGTTTGACTGAAGCTTTCTTT. Protein: CASSTGTGLTEAFF. The rearrangement links TRBV28 to TRBJ1-1, with 8 bases lining up with TRBD1. With 5 bases clipped from V and 5 bases from J, the junction kept 7 bases outside the gene matches. CDR3 size: 14 residues. Looked up from germline, CDR1 is MDHEN and CDR2 is SYDVKM.

CDR3 region: CASSLAGQGADNEQFF. CDR3 coding DNA: TGTGCCAGCAGTTTGGCCGGACAGGGGGCTGACAATGAGCAGTTCTTC. The chain employs TRBV28 and TRBJ2-1; 11 bases map to TRBD1. V dropped 3 bases and J dropped 5; count of bases not matched to a gene: 6. Germline V CDR1 and CDR2: MDHEN, SYDVKM. This CDR3 spans 16 amino acids.

This sequence joins TRBV5-1 and TRBJ2-7; tentatively, D is TRBD1 (5 bases). This CDR3 contains 13 residues. CDR1 SGHRS and CDR2 YFSETQ come from the germline V gene. V dropped 4 bases and J dropped 2 bases, with 10 bases sitting between them. The DNA of the CDR3 is TGCGCCAGCAGCGACGACAGAACCTACGAGCAGTACTTC. It translates to CASSDDRTYEQYF. The whole variable domain, filled in from reference TRBV5-1 and TRBJ2-7, reads KAGVTQTPRYLIKTRGQQVTLSCSPISGHRSVSWYQQTPGQGLQFLFEYFSETQRNKGNFPGRFSGRQFSNSRSEMNVSTLELGDSALYLCASSDDRTYEQYFGPGTRLTVT.

The V and J genes are TRBV9 and TRBJ1-4; D gene ambiguous. The CDR3 consists of 15 residues. V lost 4 bases to trimming and J lost 2 bases, with 12 bases between them. Germline CDR1 and CDR2: SGDLS and YYNGEE. The CDR3 DNA follows: TGTGCCAGCAGCCCGCGGGCTCTCACTAATGAAAAACTGTTTTTT. The encoded protein is CASSPRALTNEKLFF.

The rearrangement joins TRBV5-1 to TRBJ1-6; 7 bases match TRBD1. Germline values: CDR1 SGHRS, CDR2 YFSETQ. Losses at the gene ends were 1 base for V and 9 bases for J; bases not matched to a gene: 13. The CDR3 contains 17 residues. The CDR3 bases are TGCGCCAGCAGCTTGACTACGGGGACAGCACAGACTTCACCCCTCCACTTT. Translating gives CASSLTTGTAQTSPLHF.

This clone came up a few times. The chain recombines TRBV6-5 with TRBJ2-2, with D possibly matching TRBD1 (6 bases). Germline V CDR1 and CDR2: MNHEY, SVGAGI. The CDR3 length is 15 residues. The ends were cut back, 9 bases at V and 5 bases at J, with 19 bases in the middle. CDR3 in DNA: TGTGCCAGTGGACAGAGATCCCTTGAGACCGGGGAGCTGTTTTTT. It yields the protein CASGQRSLETGELFF.

The chain is built from TRBV7-6 and TRBJ1-1; D gene ambiguous. CDR1 and CDR2 from the germline V gene are SGHVS and FNYEAQ. V gave up 1 base and J gave up 4 bases, with 10 bases separating them. The CDR3 runs 14 residues. Here the CDR3 DNA reads TGTGCCAGCAGCTTAGGAGCGTCCAGCACTGAAGCTTTCTTT. It specifies CASSLGASSTEAFF.

V is TRBV4-3 and J is TRBJ2-7; D call uncertain. V lost 0 bases and J 2 bases, leaving 11 bases between the germline ends. CDR1 is LGHNA, CDR2 YSLEER, per germline. The CDR3 consists of 15 residues. The CDR3 DNA sequence: TGCGCCAGCAGCCAAGATTTCGGGTCAGCCTACGAGCAGTACTTC. Protein product: CASSQDFGSAYEQYF.

This chain joins TRBV5-1 and TRBJ2-5; TRBD2 aligns across 14 bases. The CDR3 is 23 residues long. Germline V CDR1 and CDR2: SGHRS, YFSETQ. V lost 2 bases, J lost 1 base, and 22 bases stayed unmatched. Here the CDR3 DNA reads TGCGCCAGCAGCTTCCTCTCCCCGAGCCCGGGACTAGCGGGGGCAAGTATCCAAGAGACCCAGTACTTC. This sequence encodes CASSFLSPSPGLAGASIQETQYF.

The V call is TRBV18, the J call TRBJ2-7; 10 bases agree with TRBD1. Germline V gives CDR1 KGHSH, CDR2 LQKENI. V lost 6 bases, J lost 7 bases, and 3 bases stayed unmatched. CDR3 length: 12 amino acids. Here the CDR3 DNA reads TGTGCCAGCTCGCCGGGACAGGGGGAGCAGTACTTC. Translation gives CASSPGQGEQYF. Full variable domain (missing parts from reference TRBV18 and TRBJ2-7): NAGVMQNPRHLVRRRGQEARLRCSPMKGHSHVYWYRQLPEEGLKFMVYLQKENIIDESGMPKERFSAEFPKEGPSILRIQQVVRGDSAAYFCASSPGQGEQYFGPGTRLTVT.